The 16 T cell receptor beta chains listed next were all sequenced from one sample in a study of blood T cells in healthy people across ages (dated by TCRdb to 2013 to 2016). The library was built by means of 5' RACE. The listed sequencing device is Illumina HiSeq 2500. A second PCR of about 6 to 12 cycles was performed with a sample-barcoded 5' primer and a J-beta primer mix. The raw public reads went through TCRdb reprocessing: fastp at Q25, MiXCR clone calling, in-frame beta chains kept. When rows share a CDR3 protein, they turn into one entry using the most common DNA and genes. The sample records 950,000 to 1,200,000 distinct CDR3 sequences, around two fifths of which are singletons. The leading ten clones occupy about an eighth of the sample. The specimen sequenced was blood. Receptor source: a man aged 18 to 35 in good health.

The chain combines TRBV7-2 with TRBJ1-1; tentative D call: TRBD1 (5 bases). The CDR3 contains 13 residues. Germline V gene sequence: CDR1 SGHTA, CDR2 FQGNSA. V was shortened by 7 bases and J by 5 bases, with 14 bases between the two germline ends. CDR3 in amino acids: CASKFGGETEAFF. Written as DNA, the CDR3 is TGTGCCAGCAAATTTGGGGGAGAAACTGAAGCTTTCTTT.

The sample holds a few counts of this clonotype. This rearrangement joins TRBV5-6 to TRBJ1-4; D is perhaps TRBD1 (5 bases). The CDR3 spans 16 residues. V lost 4 bases to trimming and J lost 0 bases, with 13 bases between them. CDR1 is SGHDT, CDR2 YYEEEE, per germline. The CDR3 is CASSRGRPATNEKLFF. In nucleotides, the CDR3 is TGTGCCAGCAGCCGGGGACGCCCCGCAACTAATGAAAAACTGTTTTTT.

The V and J genes are TRBV7-9 and TRBJ1-2; D possibly corresponds to TRBD1 (5 bases). CDR3 length equals 14 residues. CDR1 is SEHNR, CDR2 FQNEAQ, per germline (reference sequence). Deletions cut 2 bases from V and 6 bases from J, with 13 bases between. CDR3 DNA: TGTGCCAGCAGCTTATCGGGCGACAGCCATGGCTACACCTTC. Translated, it gives CASSLSGDSHGYTF.

The V call is TRBV29-1, the J call TRBJ1-2; D unresolved. Trimming stripped 1 base from V and 5 bases from J, with 5 bases between. The CDR3 loop spans 11 amino acids. CDR1 and CDR2 from the germline V gene are SQVTM and ANQGSEA. The CDR3 coding sequence is TGCAGCGTTGAAGCCTCGTATGGCTACACCTTC. It is translated as CSVEASYGYTF.

This clonotype was seen only a few times. The chain combines TRBV27 with TRBJ2-1; D unresolved. The CDR3 runs to 15 residues. Germline V CDR1 and CDR2: MNHEY, SMNVEV (reference sequence). Trimming left V 6 bases short and J 4 bases short, with 16 bases between. CDR3 in amino acids: CASSTTRTAYNEQFF. The CDR3 DNA sequence: TGTGCCAGCAGCACCACACGGACCGCATACAATGAGCAGTTCTTC.

The chain is built from TRBV3-1 and TRBJ2-3; 12 bases are shared with TRBD2. V lost 1 base, J lost 4 bases, and 6 bases stayed unmatched. The CDR3 runs 17 residues. Germline CDR1 and CDR2: LGHDT and YNNKEL (reference sequence). The CDR3 loop is CASSQGLAGAKADTQYF. Written as DNA, the CDR3 is TGTGCCAGCAGCCAAGGACTAGCGGGAGCTAAAGCAGATACGCAGTATTTT.

The rearrangement uses TRBV27 and TRBJ1-5; D is possibly TRBD1 (5 bases). Germline V gene lookup returns CDR1 MNHEY and CDR2 SMNVEV (reference sequence). The germline V and J ends were trimmed by 2 bases and 7 bases, with 12 bases remaining between them. The CDR3 length is 14 residues. CDR3 residues: CASSLGAGVQPQHF. The CDR3 coding sequence is TGTGCCAGCAGTTTAGGGGCGGGGGTACAGCCCCAGCATTTT.

This clonotype was found many times. The chain carries TRBV10-3 and TRBJ2-1, with D hard to call. Germline lookup yields CDR1 ENHRY and CDR2 SYGVKD. This CDR3 has 12 residues. The V gene lost 3 bases and the J gene lost 8 bases, with 8 bases spanning the gap. The CDR3 DNA reads as TGTGCCATCAGTGAAAGTGGGGATGAGCAGTTCTTC. Translating it yields CAISESGDEQFF.

The chain carries TRBV6-1 and TRBJ1-6; no definite D call. The CDR3 consists of 11 residues. The germline V gene encodes CDR1 MNHNS and CDR2 SASEGT. Trimming left V 8 bases short and J 10 bases short, with 9 bases between. The CDR3 spells CASGEPSPLHF. For the CDR3, the DNA is TGTGCCAGCGGAGAGCCATCACCCCTCCACTTT.

This clonotype was picked up one time. Its ends do not fully match the called genes, so a read error is possible. The chain joins TRBV12-3 or TRBV12-4 to TRBJ1-1, with D perhaps TRBD1 (6 bases). This CDR3 comprises 15 residues. The DNA for the CDR3 is TGTGCCGGCAGTTTGTGGGGGCTAGGGAACACTGAAGCTTTCTTT. Translation: CAGSLWGLGNTEAFF.

The chain carries TRBV7-9 and TRBJ1-5; tentative D call: TRBD1 (5 bases). V dropped 5 bases and J dropped 9 bases, with 17 bases sitting between them. The CDR3 extends over 14 amino acids. The germline V gene encodes CDR1 SEHNR and CDR2 FQNEAQ (reference sequence). The CDR3 loop reads CASSIDSGLGPQHF. DNA for the CDR3: TGTGCCAGCAGCATCGACAGCGGCTTAGGGCCCCAGCATTTT.

This clonotype was found a few times. The genes are TRBV5-1 and TRBJ1-2, with D possibly TRBD1 on 5 matching bases. V lost 3 bases, J lost 2 bases, and 11 bases lay in between. Germline CDR1 and CDR2: SGHRS and YFSETQ. This CDR3 has 14 amino acids. The CDR3 region has the DNA TGCGCCAGCAGCTCGGACACTACGAACTATGGCTACACCTTC. This sequence encodes CASSSDTTNYGYTF.

The chain employs TRBV28 and TRBJ1-3; the D is unclear. Trimming left V 6 bases short and J 5 bases short, with 11 bases between. The V gene's germline CDR1 is MDHEN and CDR2 SYDVKM. The CDR3 spans 13 residues. CDR3 nucleotides: TGTGCCAGCAGCCCAATAGACAGAAACACCATATATTTT. This sequence encodes CASSPIDRNTIYF.

The gene calls are TRBV9 and TRBJ2-2, with D perhaps matching TRBD2 (5 bases). The ends were cut back, 0 bases at V and 1 base at J, with 13 bases in the middle. The germline V gene encodes CDR1 SGDLS and CDR2 YYNGEE. This CDR3 has 17 residues. CDR3 protein: CASSVDRTGMNTGELFF. The CDR3 DNA sequence: TGTGCCAGCAGCGTAGATCGAACGGGAATGAACACCGGGGAGCTGTTTTTT. Based on the CDR3 plus reference TRBV9 and TRBJ2-2, the full variable domain is DSGVTQTPKHLITATGQRVTLRCSPRSGDLSVYWYQQSLDQGLQFLIQYYNGEERAKGNILERFSAQQFPDLHSELNLSSLELGDSALYFCASSVDRTGMNTGELFFGEGSRLTVL.

This clonotype was observed a handful of times. The V call is TRBV20-1, the J call TRBJ2-5, with TRBD1 matching 8 bases. Germline-derived CDR1 and CDR2 are DFQATT and SNEGSKA (reference sequence). J lost 1 base, V lost 5 bases, and 6 bases had no gene match. The CDR3 runs to 14 residues. The DNA for the CDR3 is TGCAGTGCTTCGGGACAGGCGTTCCAAGAGACCCAGTACTTC. It is translated as CSASGQAFQETQYF.

This clonotype was seen ten or more times. J is TRBJ1-2 and V is TRBV6-6; 8 bases match TRBD1. CDR3 length: 13 amino acids. Trimming removed 2 bases from V and 7 bases from J; junction bases left unmatched: 3. Germline CDR1 is MNHNY and CDR2 is SVGAGI (reference sequence). In DNA, the CDR3 is TGTGCCAGCAGTTACGGTACAGGGGGTGGCTACACCTTC. This codes for CASSYGTGGGYTF.